This T cell receptor (beta chain) was sequenced in a study of T-cell reconstitution after alpha-beta-depleted transplantation in children. Only a few counts were recorded for this clonotype. The TCRbeta library incorporated unique molecular identifiers. From the PCR reads, TCRdb called clonotypes with MiXCR, one entry per CDR3 protein. Among about 900,000 distinct CDR3 sequences listed, 25% to 35% were seen once. Germline trimming cut 6 bases from V and 7 bases from J; bases unmatched to any gene: 8. The length of the CDR3 is 15 residues. The TCR comes from a boy under three years old who had a stem cell transplant for SCID, so the T cells may come from the graft donor. Material: PBMCs, mostly from graft donor cells, obtained 360 days after TCRalphabeta/CD19-depleted stem cell transplant. The chain employs TRBV12-3 or TRBV12-4 and TRBJ1-6; 8 nucleotides line up with TRBD1. The CDR3 protein is CASRSGQGVNSPLHF. CDR3 DNA: TGTGCCAGCAGATCTGGACAGGGAGTGAATTCACCCCTCCACTTT.